A selection of T cell receptor beta chains follows, all from one sample in a study of shared clonotypes between healthy human individuals. Profiling relied on immunoSEQ multiplex PCR, and the TCRdb table lists in-frame clones only, not all of them. The data hold roughly 1,100,000 clones, with roughly 80% observed a single time. Sample: memory CD4+ T cells sorted from blood. The receptors were sampled from a man aged 18 to 30 in good health. Both conserved end residues are part of each CDR3. D genes are given only for firm matches. A clone size is listed for some rows: how often the clone was seen (once, few, many), or a class if it is expanded.

J | D | V | size | CDR3 | DNA
TRBJ1-6 | NA | TRBV28 | NA | CASSRGRSGSPLHF | TGTGCCAGCAGCCGGGGTCGGTCGGGTTCACCCCTCCACTTT
TRBJ1-4 | TRBD1 | TRBV28 | NA | CASRPPGQGSGKLFF | TGTGCCAGCAGACCCCCGGGACAGGGGTCGGGAAAACTGTTTTTT
TRBJ2-3 | NA | TRBV7-9 | few | CASSLFTTGGYTQYF | TGTGCCAGCAGCTTATTTACTACCGGGGGATATACGCAGTATTTT
TRBJ1-1 | NA | TRBV6-5 | NA | CASWGRENTEAFF | TGTGCCAGCTGGGGGAGGGAGAACACTGAAGCTTTCTTT
TRBJ2-3 | TRBD1 | TRBV7-7 | NA | CASSPYLGGQGSTDTQYF | TGTGCTAGCAGCCCTTATTTAGGGGGACAGGGAAGCACAGATACGCAGTATTTT
TRBJ2-7 | NA | TRBV6-5 | NA | CASRAGQSYEQYF | TGTGCCAGCAGGGCGGGACAGTCCTACGAGCAGTACTTC
TRBJ2-3 | NA | TRBV7-2 | few | CASSQRLSTDTQYF | TGTGCCAGCAGCCAAAGACTAAGCACAGATACGCAGTATTTT
TRBJ2-1 | NA | TRBV18 | NA | CASSVDRYSYNEQFF | TGTGCCAGCTCAGTCGACAGGTACTCCTACAATGAGCAGTTCTTC
TRBJ1-2 | NA | TRBV29-1 | NA | CSMGGLERGGYTF | TGCAGTATGGGGGGGCTCGAACGGGGTGGCTACACCTTC
TRBJ2-1 | TRBD1 | TRBV27 | NA | CASSGGQGREGSYNEQFF | TGTGCCAGCAGTGGAGGACAGGGCAGAGAGGGCTCCTACAATGAGCAGTTCTTC
TRBJ2-3 | NA | TRBV5-6 | NA | CASSLRVNSDTQYF | TGTGCCAGCAGCTTGAGGGTTAACTCAGATACGCAGTATTTT
TRBJ2-1 | TRBD2 | TRBV7-9 | NA | CASSLGTSGYNEQFF | TGTGCCAGCAGCCTCGGGACTAGTGGGTACAATGAGCAGTTCTTC
TRBJ2-2 | TRBD1 | TRBV2 | few | CASRPGTGNAGELFF | TGTGCCAGCAGGCCCGGGACAGGGAACGCCGGGGAGCTGTTTTTT
TRBJ2-7 | NA | TRBV30 | NA | CAWRLARGEQYF | TGTGCCTGGAGACTAGCCCGAGGCGAGCAGTACTTC
TRBJ1-5 | NA | TRBV13 | once | CASSLPGPTHQPQHF | TGTGCCAGCAGCCTCCCGGGACCGACACATCAGCCCCAGCATTTT
TRBJ2-2 | NA | TRBV5-4 | NA | CASSFGLENTGELFF | TGTGCCAGCAGCTTCGGTCTAGAAAACACCGGGGAGCTGTTTTTT